This TCR beta chain was identified during a study of response to subunit inactivated influenza vaccine. Concerning this clonotype itself: As yet, its antigen is unknown.

General observations from the study: The authors suggested that every seasonal influenza vaccination recruits few new T cells.

The CDR3 covers 13 residues. The germline V gene has CDR1 GTSNPN and CDR2 SVGIG (reference sequence). The V end lost 2 bases, the J end lost 7 bases, and 12 bases lay between the germline ends. Using its own MiXCR run on the RT-PCR reads, TCRdb lists one record per CDR3 protein. Found here are hundreds of thousands of distinct CDR3 sequences, about 15% of them singletons; the top ten hold around a tenth. The sequence came from a man aged 45-60 years who received an inactivated influenza vaccine. This chain connects TRBV30 to TRBJ2-1; D is unclear. The specimen comprised PBMCs from blood, sampled roughly 12 days after vaccination. As DNA, the CDR3 is TGTGCCTGGAGTCTACCTGGGCGAAATGAGCAGTTCTTC. It is translated as CAWSLPGRNEQFF.